The following is a TCR beta chain sequence with its context. Its antigen remains unidentified. Germline V gene lookup returns CDR1 SGHTA and CDR2 FQGTGA. V was trimmed by 4 bases and J by 5 bases, leaving 8 bases between them. The CDR3 runs 13 residues. Primers included in the PCR were 60 Vbeta and 13 Jbeta primers. In the original processing: Roughly 11 million shared chains were among the about 80 million unique TCR beta chains that a later analysis counted. Here immunoSEQ multiplex PCR was the method, and the copy in TCRdb shows in-frame clones only, minus some. V and J calls and clone size are those listed in that table; D and trimming were worked out from the DNA. The sample lists around 120,000 clones; 55% to 75% were seen once. This entry comes from a study of cytomegalovirus exposure and HLA in healthy donors. Study-wide results and limits: Differences between HLA loci emerged in a later analysis of TCR association rates, with DRB1 most and HLA-C fewest.

Material: PBMCs. This chain joins TRBV7-3 and TRBJ2-2, with a weak D call TRBD1 (5 bases). The receptor's source is a man younger than 40 in good health and CMV-seropositive. The chain's CDR3 is CASSSRVTGELFF. In nucleotides, the CDR3 is TGTGCCAGCAGCTCCAGGGTTACCGGGGAGCTGTTTTTT.